These T cell receptor beta chains were read from a single sample in a study of blood T cell repertoires in COVID-19. Repertoires were generated with immunoSEQ multiplex PCR, while TCRdb's copy carries only in-frame clones and drops some. The profile shows more than 150,000 clones, around 94% of them singletons. Sequencing was performed on peripheral blood. All receptors come from a man younger than 45 with COVID-19, enrolled during active disease. Each CDR3 is given with its conserved first and last residue. D genes are given only for firm matches. Not all rows give a size; the values are once, few, many and, for expanded clones, a class.

NA	NA	TRBV19	TRBJ2-5	CASSIAGDTVTQYF	TGTGCCAGTAGTATAGCGGGGGATACTGTGACCCAGTACTTC
TRBD1	NA	TRBV10-2	TRBJ1-5	CASSGQGMGNQPQHF	TGCGCCAGCAGTGGACAGGGAATGGGCAATCAGCCCCAGCATTTT
NA	many	TRBV4-1	TRBJ2-7	CASSTRPREVKDEQYF	TGCGCCAGCAGCACCCGCCCCAGGGAGGTGAAGGACGAGCAGTACTTC
NA	many	TRBV6-1	TRBJ2-7	CASSASWLLDGEREQYF	TGTGCCAGCAGTGCCTCCTGGCTTCTGGACGGGGAGAGAGAGCAGTACTTC
TRBD1	once	TRBV5-6	TRBJ1-2	CASTEPGQSNYGYTF	TGTGCCAGCACCGAACCGGGACAGTCTAACTATGGCTACACCTTC
TRBD1	NA	TRBV18	TRBJ1-2	CASSPPPGTANYGYTF	TGTGCCAGCTCACCACCGCCGGGGACAGCTAACTATGGCTACACCTTC
NA	NA	TRBV5-1	TRBJ1-5	CASSLSTGGNQPQHF	TGCGCCAGCAGCCTTTCGACAGGAGGCAATCAGCCCCAGCATTTT
NA	once	TRBV29-1	TRBJ2-1	CSVEGVGVLPEQFF	TGCAGCGTTGAAGGGGTCGGGGTTCTTCCTGAGCAGTTCTTC
TRBD1	NA	TRBV19	TRBJ1-5	CASSIVPTGEQPQHF	TGTGCCAGTAGTATAGTCCCGACAGGGGAACAGCCCCAGCATTTT
NA	NA	TRBV9	TRBJ2-3	CASSAFFADTQYF	TGTGCCAGCAGCGCCTTTTTCGCAGATACGCAGTATTTT
TRBD1	NA	TRBV5-1	TRBJ1-1	CASSLRDRVTEAFF	TGCGCCAGCAGCCTGCGGGACAGGGTCACTGAAGCTTTCTTT
NA	NA	TRBV4-1	TRBJ1-3	CASSQDLKNTIYF	TGCGCCAGCAGCCAAGACCTAAAGAACACCATATATTTT
TRBD2	NA	TRBV3-1/TRBV3-2	TRBJ2-1	CASSQWGERGKHNEQFF	TGTGCCAGCAGCCAGTGGGGGGAGCGGGGGAAACACAATGAGCAGTTCTTC
NA	NA	TRBV5-4	TRBJ2-3	CASSLRLGADTQYF	TGTGCCAGCAGCCTCCGACTAGGAGCAGATACGCAGTATTTT
TRBD2	NA	TRBV5-4	TRBJ2-3	CASMSSGGPTDTQYF	TGTGCCAGCATGTCCAGCGGGGGGCCCACAGATACGCAGTATTTT
NA	NA	TRBV5-4	TRBJ1-2	CASSLETEDYGYTF	TGTGCCAGCAGCTTGGAAACCGAGGACTATGGCTACACCTTC
NA	NA	TRBV27	TRBJ2-1	CASSLRDRPNEQFF	TGTGCCAGCAGTTTACGAGACAGGCCCAATGAGCAGTTCTTC
NA	once	TRBV7-9	TRBJ2-7	CASSLKLDTREEQYF	TGTGCCAGCAGCCTCAAGTTGGACACCCGTGAAGAGCAGTACTTC
TRBD1	NA	TRBV6-1	TRBJ2-1	CASSENRGDPGFF	TGTGCCAGCAGTGAAAACAGGGGAGACCCTGGGTTCTTC
TRBD1	NA	TRBV19	TRBJ2-3	CASSGQARTDTQYF	TGTGCCAGTTCAGGACAGGCCCGCACAGATACGCAGTATTTT
TRBD1	NA	TRBV2	TRBJ2-7	CASSLGTGGSYEQYF	TGTGCCAGCAGTTTAGGGACAGGGGGCTCATACGAGCAGTACTTC
TRBD1	NA	TRBV6-6	TRBJ2-1	CASSTDRGFYNEQFF	TGTGCCAGCAGCACCGACAGGGGGTTTTACAATGAGCAGTTCTTC
NA	NA	TRBV24-1	TRBJ2-3	CATSDFHTTSTDTQYF	TGTGCCACCAGTGATTTCCACACGACTAGCACAGATACGCAGTATTTT
TRBD1	NA	TRBV4-2	TRBJ1-4	CASSQVTGVEKLFF	TGTGCCAGCAGCCAAGTGACAGGGGTTGAAAAACTGTTTTTT
NA	NA	TRBV9	TRBJ1-4	CASSEHDINEKLFF	TGTGCCAGCAGCGAACACGACATTAATGAAAAACTGTTTTTT
NA	once	TRBV30	TRBJ1-2	CAWSSRAYGYTF	TGTGCCTGGAGTAGCAGGGCGTATGGCTACACCTTC
TRBD1	few	TRBV18	TRBJ1-2	CASSPGDRDAGYTF	TGTGCCAGCTCACCTGGGGACAGGGATGCTGGCTACACCTTC
TRBD1	NA	TRBV6-2/TRBV6-3	TRBJ1-2	CASSRPGQRIYGYTF	TGTGCCAGCAGCCGACCGGGACAGAGAATTTATGGCTACACCTTC
NA	NA	TRBV2	TRBJ2-2	CATRQDSTGELFF	TGTGCCACCCGTCAGGACAGTACCGGGGAGCTGTTTTTT
NA	NA	TRBV5-1	TRBJ2-1	CASSLGPSRFYNEQFF	TGCGCCAGCAGCTTGGGCCCATCGAGGTTCTACAATGAGCAGTTCTTC
NA	NA	TRBV19	TRBJ1-1	CASSPQQVNTEAFF	TGTGCCAGTAGTCCCCAACAGGTGAACACTGAAGCTTTCTTT
NA	NA	TRBV27	TRBJ2-5	CASSPTWTNRETQYF	TGTGCCAGCAGTCCAACTTGGACAAATCGGGAGACCCAGTACTTC
TRBD2	few	TRBV9	TRBJ2-2	CASRTSGAHTGELFF	TGTGCCAGCAGAACTAGCGGGGCCCACACCGGGGAGCTGTTTTTT
NA	NA	TRBV10-1	TRBJ2-2	CASSESMPRNTGELFF	TGCGCCAGCAGTGAGTCGATGCCGCGGAACACCGGGGAGCTGTTTTTT
NA	NA	TRBV13	TRBJ2-2	CASSSGLMNTGELFF	TGTGCCAGCAGCTCCGGACTAATGAACACCGGGGAGCTGTTTTTT
NA	NA	TRBV7-2	TRBJ2-7	CASPAALAYEQYF	TGTGCCAGCCCGGCGGCCCTCGCCTACGAGCAGTACTTC
NA	NA	TRBV6-5	TRBJ2-2	CASRAQGGGELFF	TGTGCCAGCAGGGCACAGGGCGGCGGGGAGCTGTTTTTT
TRBD1	NA	TRBV5-5	TRBJ2-7	CASSSGTGNYEQYF	TGTGCCAGCAGCTCCGGGACAGGGAACTACGAGCAGTACTTC
NA	once	TRBV4-1	TRBJ1-4	CASSQVGGAVREKLFF	TGCGCCAGCAGCCAAGTTGGAGGAGCAGTCAGGGAAAAACTGTTTTTT
TRBD2	NA	TRBV5-5	TRBJ2-7	CASSFGSGGSYEQYF	TGTGCCAGCAGCTTCGGTAGCGGGGGTTCCTACGAGCAGTACTTC
TRBD1	once	TRBV9	TRBJ1-3	CASSETGAHTIYF	TGTGCCAGCAGCGAGACAGGGGCACACACCATATATTTT
NA	few	TRBV18	TRBJ2-2	CAISQSGRDTGELFF	TGTGCCATCTCCCAATCAGGGCGAGACACCGGGGAGCTGTTTTTT
TRBD1	NA	TRBV7-9	TRBJ1-4	CASSYVGQGGEKLFF	TGTGCCAGCAGCTACGTGGGACAGGGTGGCGAAAAACTGTTTTTT
NA	NA	TRBV25-1	TRBJ1-3	CASGTGTTGNTIYF	TGTGCCAGCGGAACAGGGACGACTGGAAACACCATATATTTT
NA	NA	TRBV3-1/TRBV3-2	TRBJ2-2	CASSQDLGELFF	TGTGCCAGCAGCCAAGACCTGGGGGAGCTGTTTTTT
TRBD1	few	TRBV11-2	TRBJ1-2	CASSLGPGTGKDGYTF	TGTGCCAGCAGCTTAGGGCCCGGGACAGGGAAGGATGGCTACACCTTC